This T cell receptor beta chain was sequenced during a study of blood T cell repertoires in COVID-19. Overall study context: Researchers got acute and convalescent COVID-19 samples from the United States, Italy and Spain. In each case, the material was cDNA or gDNA derived from T cells, B-cell-depleted T cells, or PBMCs.

After removal of 0 bases from V and 5 bases from J, the junction contained 4 bases not matched to a gene. The CDR3 is 14 amino acids. Germline CDR1 and CDR2: SGHNT and YYREEE (reference sequence). Authors' analysis steps: By means of reference gene primer amplification, nucleated cell counts were estimated. Sequencing was performed with immunoSEQ multiplex PCR; in TCRdb, only in-frame clones are kept and a portion is missing. The DNA gave D and trimming, while V, J and clone size come from that table. The sample lists 260,000 or so clones; 84% were seen once. The gene calls are TRBV5-4 and TRBJ2-7; 8 bases agree with TRBD2. Material for sequencing was peripheral blood. This receptor was obtained from a human donor in a cohort sampled during active COVID-19. The CDR3 loop is CASSLGTSGNEQYF. CDR3 sequence (DNA): TGTGCCAGCAGCTTGGGTACTAGCGGCAACGAGCAGTACTTC.